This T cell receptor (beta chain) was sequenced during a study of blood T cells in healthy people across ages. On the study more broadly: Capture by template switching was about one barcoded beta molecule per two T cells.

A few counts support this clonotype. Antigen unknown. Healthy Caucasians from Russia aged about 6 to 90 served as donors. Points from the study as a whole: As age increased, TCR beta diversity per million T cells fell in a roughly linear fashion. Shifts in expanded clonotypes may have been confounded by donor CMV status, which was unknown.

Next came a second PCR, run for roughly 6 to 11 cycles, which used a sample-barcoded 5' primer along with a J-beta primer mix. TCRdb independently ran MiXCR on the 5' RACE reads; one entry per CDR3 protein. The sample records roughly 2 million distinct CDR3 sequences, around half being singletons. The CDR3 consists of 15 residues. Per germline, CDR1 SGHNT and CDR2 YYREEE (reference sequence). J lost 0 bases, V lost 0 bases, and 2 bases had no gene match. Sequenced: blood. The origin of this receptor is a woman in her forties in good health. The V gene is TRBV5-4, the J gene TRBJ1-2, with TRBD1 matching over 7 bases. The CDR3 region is CASSLVRGPNYGYTF. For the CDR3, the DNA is TGTGCCAGCAGCTTGGTGAGGGGGCCTAACTATGGCTACACCTTC. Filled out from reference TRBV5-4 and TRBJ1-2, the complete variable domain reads ETGVTQSPTHLIKTRGQQVTLRCSSQSGHNTVSWYQQALGQGPQFIFQYYREEENGRGNFPPRFSGLQFPNYSSELNVNALELDDSALYLCASSLVRGPNYGYTFGSGTRLTVV.